The 10 T cell receptor beta chains reported below all come from one sample, sequenced in a study of blood T cells in healthy people across ages. Then a second PCR, running about 6 to 11 cycles, was carried out with a sample-barcoded 5' primer and a J-beta primer mix. TCRdb ran MiXCR on the 5' RACE reads and lists one entry per CDR3 protein. This sample yields 1.8 million or so distinct CDR3 sequences, of which about 39% are seen a single time; about 21% belongs to the top ten. Sequencing was carried out using blood. The source is a human donor in good health.

This clonotype appeared a few times. This rearrangement joins TRBV5-5 to TRBJ2-7; a possible D gene is TRBD2 (6 bases). Trimming took off 0 bases at V and 4 bases at J, with 11 bases between the two ends. Germline lookup yields CDR1 SGHKS and CDR2 YYEKEE (reference sequence). This CDR3 is 14 amino acids long. The CDR3 DNA is TGTGCCAGCAGCTTGGGACTAGTTCTATACGAGCAGTACTTC. This translates into CASSLGLVLYEQYF.

This clonotype was counted a few times. The V and J genes are TRBV7-2 and TRBJ2-7, with a tentative D call TRBD1 (5 bases). With 5 bases removed from V and 3 bases from J, the gap between germline ends came to 17 bases. In germline, CDR1 is SGHTA, CDR2 FQGNSA. This CDR3 has 15 amino acids. Here the CDR3 DNA reads TGTGCCAGCAGCCTATACTTAGGGGTTTACTACGAGCAGTACTTC. Translated: CASSLYLGVYYEQYF.

This clonotype was seen a few times. This rearrangement joins TRBV7-8 to TRBJ1-2, with a possible D match to TRBD1 (5 bases). The germline V gene encodes CDR1 SGHVS and CDR2 FQNEAQ. V dropped 3 bases and J dropped 8 bases, with 13 bases sitting between them. The CDR3 length is 13 residues. The CDR3 DNA is TGTGCCAGCAGCTTTTACGTCGGGGCCGGCTACACCTTC. Translated: CASSFYVGAGYTF.

This clonotype was detected a few times. V and J are TRBV10-3 and TRBJ2-2, with D perhaps TRBD1 (6 bases). V lost 7 bases, J lost 4 bases, and 10 bases lay in between. This CDR3 comprises 13 residues. CDR1 and CDR2 from the germline V gene are ENHRY and SYGVKD. The CDR3 spells CAITGQPTGELFF. In nucleotides, the CDR3 is TGTGCCATCACTGGACAGCCCACCGGGGAGCTGTTTTTT.

The genes are TRBV29-1 and TRBJ2-1, with 10 bases fitting TRBD2. This CDR3 spans 16 amino acids. With V trimmed by 6 bases and J by 4 bases, 12 bases remained unmatched. CDR1 and CDR2 (germline): SQVTM, ANQGSEA. The CDR3 here is CSVEGLATLGYNEQFF. CDR3 nucleotides: TGCAGCGTAGAGGGACTAGCGACATTAGGGTACAATGAGCAGTTCTTC.

This chain uses TRBV5-1 with TRBJ2-5, with TRBD1 identical over 10 bases. Germline lookup yields CDR1 SGHRS and CDR2 YFSETQ. This CDR3 has 15 amino acids. The V segment lost 5 bases and the J segment 11 bases; nucleotides outside the gene matches: 15. The CDR3 sequence is CASRPGTGDIREQYF. The CDR3 DNA follows: TGCGCCAGCAGGCCCGGGACAGGGGACATCCGGGAGCAGTACTTC.

This clonotype was detected many times. As DNA, the CDR3 is TGTGCCACCAGCAGAGCCAATCAGCCCCAGCATTTT. Residues: CATSRANQPQHF. This chain connects TRBV15 to TRBJ1-5, with D unclear. Germline values: CDR1 LNHNV, CDR2 YYDKDF (reference sequence). The CDR3 extends over 12 amino acids. Trimming took 1 base from V and 3 from J, leaving 1 base between them.

In this sample, this clonotype turned up many times. This rearrangement joins TRBV10-3 to TRBJ2-7; a possible D gene is TRBD1 (7 bases). The CDR3 is made up of 12 amino acids. With 6 bases removed from V and 7 bases from J, the gap between germline ends came to 13 bases. Germline V lookup: CDR1 ENHRY, CDR2 SYGVKD. CDR3 protein: CAISQGGEEQYF. CDR3 sequence (DNA): TGTGCCATCAGCCAGGGGGGTGAAGAGCAGTACTTC.

Details on this clonotype: Its ends do not fully match the called genes, so a read error is possible. The chain couples TRBV27 to TRBJ2-7; D gene unclear. Germline lookup yields CDR1 MNHEY and CDR2 SMNVEV (reference sequence). This CDR3 spans 16 amino acids. The CDR3 spells CASSPVPRIRSCEQYF. DNA for the CDR3: TGTGCCAGCAGTCCAGTACCACGCATACGCTCCTGCGAGCAGTACTTC.

This clonotype was recorded at least ten times. V gene TRBV6-5 combines with J gene TRBJ2-7, with 7 bases fitting TRBD2. The V and J ends lost 4 bases and 12 bases, in that order; junction bases with no gene match: 9. Germline assignment: CDR1 MNHEY and CDR2 SVGAGI. This CDR3 has 12 amino acids. The CDR3 DNA reads as TGTGCCAGCAGTTCTAGCGGTGGTTACGTGTACTTC. Translating it yields CASSSSGGYVYF.